This T cell receptor beta chain comes out of a study of blood T cell repertoires in COVID-19 (dated by TCRdb to 2018 to 2020). A note on the overall study: The collaborator samples originated in the United States, Italy and Spain and spanned the acute and convalescent phases of COVID-19. A freely available public database, intended as a resource for researchers studying the immune response to SARS-CoV-2, is where the repertoires were released. The prospective study material was composed of cDNA or gDNA derived from T cells, B-cell-depleted T cells, or PBMCs. Where available, HLA class I and class II types were obtained from metadata supplied by the sample provider rather than from assay-based typing. Samples came from the ongoing ImmuneRACE study (first 160 participants) plus 1,254 subjects from 6 global collaborators. A de-identified subject ID, COVID-19 status, age in years and sex were almost always included in the sample metadata. The dataset comprised deeply sampled blood TCRbeta repertoires from subjects exposed to, actively infected with, or recovered from COVID-19. The study at large found these results: The quantity of clinical and demographic metadata differed by source and by participant and was supplied without curation.

CDR1 LNHDA and CDR2 SQIVND were looked up in the germline V gene (reference sequence). V was cut back by 5 bases and J by 6 bases, leaving a gap of 14 bases between them. Including cysteine and phenylalanine, the CDR3 has 14 amino acids. The CDR3 DNA has 42 bases and is translated from base 1. The collaborating institutions used their own protocols to collect whole blood in K2EDTA tubes. Collaborator samples were shipped for TCRbeta analysis as frozen whole blood, isolated PBMCs, or DNA extracted from either sample type. Concerning this clone itself: Its specific antigen is unknown. Base-call qualities are not available, and no considerably larger clone is one nucleotide away.

The immunoSEQ Assay, a bias-controlled multiplex PCR, was used to amplify TCRbeta CDR3 regions from genomic DNA. As for the original processing: The number of nucleated cells in each sample was estimated from the amplification of reference gene primers within the assay. Sequence reads were collapsed and filtered to measure the absolute abundance of every unique TCRbeta CDR3 rearrangement. Productive Simpson clonality was computed per sample as the square root of Simpson's diversity index over productive rearrangements. The source is immuneACCESS, and TCRdb retained only in-frame sequences with V and J called. Part of the clones is not carried over; for the studies checked, unresolved V genes explain less than half of this, and the remainder is unexplained. V, J and clone size are taken as reported in that table, and D and trimming were inferred from the DNA itself. For this sample there are about 300,000 clones; 86% appear just once. Approximately 1.5% of the sample is in the top ten clones.

This chain joins TRBV19 to TRBJ2-1; the D region possibly corresponds to TRBD2 (5 bases align). The receptor was isolated from a woman aged 45 to 65 with acute or convalescent COVID-19. The sequenced sample was peripheral blood. The nucleotides read TGTGCCAGTAGTGGGCTAGCTCCGATCAATGAGCAGTTCTTC. This yields the protein CASSGLAPINEQFF.